The present TCR beta chain was sequenced within a study of beta chain features in type 1 diabetes. Study-level results: In all four CD4+ subsets, TCRB CDR3 length was significantly, moderately reduced in type 1 diabetes.

This clone occurred a few times. Its antigen is undetermined. This CDR3 has 14 amino acids. Germline CDR1 MNHNS, CDR2 SASEGT. The V end lost 5 bases, the J end lost 3 bases, and 13 bases lay between the germline ends. What was sequenced were expressed TCRB transcripts, since all of the isolated RNA had been reverse transcribed. The table came from immunoSEQ multiplex PCR; TCRdb's copy has only in-frame clones and leaves some out. The sample carries 160,000 or so clones, roughly 9% recorded once. V is TRBV6-1 and J is TRBJ2-5; D might be TRBD1 (5 bases). The sequence came from a woman younger than 45 with type 1 diabetes. Sequenced sample: central memory CD4+ T cells from blood. CDR3: CASSPQGYKETQYF. Here the CDR3 DNA reads TGTGCCAGCAGTCCGCAGGGATACAAAGAGACCCAGTACTTC.